Presented here are 23 T cell receptor beta chains from one specimen sequenced in a study of shared clonotypes between healthy human individuals. Clones were sequenced by immunoSEQ multiplex PCR, and TCRdb holds only the in-frame ones, with some missing. Of 2,500,000 or so clones in the sample, approximately 93% were seen once. Sequencing input: naive CD4+ T cells from PBMCs. Stated subset: CD45RA+ positively selected. These TCRs come from a man aged 18 to 29 in good health. Some clones in this sample may be carry-over from other donors' samples.

V is TRBV18 and J is TRBJ2-2; the D gene is possibly TRBD2 (5 bases). There are 16 residues in the CDR3. Trimming left V 0 bases short and J 3 bases short, with 11 bases between. Germline V gene lookup returns CDR1 KGHSH and CDR2 LQKENI. The CDR3 loop is CASSPPTGRDTGELFF. As DNA, the CDR3 is TGTGCCAGCTCACCACCTACGGGAAGAGACACCGGGGAGCTGTTTTTT.

The rearrangement links TRBV2 to TRBJ1-1; TRBD1 might be the D (6 bases). This CDR3 is built from 15 residues. V gave up 6 bases and J gave up 1 base, with 15 bases separating them. Germline V gives CDR1 SNHLY, CDR2 FYNNEI. The DNA of the CDR3 is TGTGCCAGCAGATCCAACAGGGCACCGAACACTGAAGCTTTCTTT. This translates into CASRSNRAPNTEAFF.

This rearrangement joins TRBV25-1 to TRBJ1-1, with D unclear. Germline V gene lookup returns CDR1 MGHDK and CDR2 SYGVNS. Trimming shortened V by 7 bases and J by 4 bases, and 13 bases separated the two germline ends. This CDR3 comprises 13 residues. The CDR3, as DNA: TGTGCCAGCAACCTTGTGGGTATCACTGAAGCTTTCTTT. Translated: CASNLVGITEAFF. Together with reference TRBV25-1 and TRBJ1-1, the CDR3 gives the full variable domain: EADIYQTPRYLVIGTGKKITLECSQTMGHDKMYWYQQDPGMELHLIHYSYGVNSTEKGDLSSESTVSRIRTEHFPLTLESARPSHTSQYLCASNLVGITEAFFGQGTRLTVV.

The CDR3 reads CASSYYSGGGSTEAFF. CDR3 coding DNA: TGTGCCAGCAGTTACTATTCTGGCGGAGGTAGCACTGAAGCTTTCTTT. The chain links TRBV28 to TRBJ1-1; D not resolved. The V and J ends lost 4 bases and 4 bases respectively, with 19 bases between them. Germline CDR1 MDHEN, CDR2 SYDVKM. The CDR3 has 16 amino acids.

CDR3 in amino acids: CASHLLSNSPLHF. In DNA form, the CDR3 reads TGTGCCAGCCATCTTTTGTCTAATTCACCCCTCCACTTT. The gene calls are TRBV25-1 and TRBJ1-6; D remains unclear. The germline gives CDR1 MGHDK, CDR2 SYGVNS. This CDR3 has 13 amino acids. Trimming took off 8 bases at V and 6 bases at J, with 11 bases between the two ends.

This clone was seen only a few times. The V and J genes are TRBV30 and TRBJ1-1; D unresolved. With 3 bases removed from V and 6 bases from J, the gap between germline ends came to 14 bases. Germline V gives CDR1 GTSNPN, CDR2 SVGIG (reference sequence). There are 13 residues in the CDR3. The CDR3 bases are TGTGCCTGGAGCACAGAGGAGGAGGCTGAAGCTTTCTTT. It is translated as CAWSTEEEAEAFF.

CDR3 sequence (DNA): TGTGCCAGCAGCTCACAAAAATCCGGCAGCTACTCTGGAAACACCATATATTTT. This codes for CASSSQKSGSYSGNTIYF. The chain links TRBV11-2 to TRBJ1-3; D gene unclear. The CDR3 covers 18 residues. The germline V gene encodes CDR1 SGHAT and CDR2 FQNNGV. V lost 4 bases and J 0 bases, leaving 19 bases between the germline ends.

The V and J genes are TRBV11-1 and TRBJ2-7; possible D gene TRBD1, 6 bases. The CDR3 runs to 13 residues. V was clipped by 5 bases and J by 4 bases, with 12 bases between them. CDR1 is SGHAT and CDR2 is FQDESV in the germline V gene (reference sequence). CDR3 sequence reads: CASSAGTLYEQYF. In DNA, the CDR3 is TGTGCCAGCAGCGCCGGGACATTATACGAGCAGTACTTC.

This sequence joins TRBV27 and TRBJ1-2; maybe TRBD1 (5 bases). CDR3 length: 14 amino acids. Trimming pared 1 base from V and 4 bases from J, leaving 10 bases between. Germline CDR1 reads MNHEY; CDR2 reads SMNVEV (reference sequence). CDR3 loop: CASSLFPDSYGYTF. Here the CDR3 DNA reads TGTGCCAGCAGTTTATTCCCAGACAGCTATGGCTACACCTTC.

The genes are TRBV14 and TRBJ2-1; 8 bases line up with TRBD2. The junction had 11 bases not matched to a gene; V was cut back by 4 bases and J by 3 bases. The CDR3 sequence is 17 residues long. The germline V gene encodes CDR1 SGHDN and CDR2 FVKESK. The CDR3 is CASSLLEGSGIYNEQFF. In DNA form, the CDR3 reads TGTGCCAGCAGCCTCCTAGAGGGTAGCGGGATCTACAATGAGCAGTTCTTC.

The chain uses TRBV6-6 and TRBJ2-3; 8 bases are a match to TRBD1. CDR1 is MNHNY, CDR2 SVGAGI, per germline (reference sequence). Trimming took 2 bases from V and 3 from J; bases not matched to a gene: 7. The CDR3 consists of 16 residues. The DNA for the CDR3 is TGTGCCAGCAGTTACGGTCCGACAGGGGAAACAGATACGCAGTATTTT. Amino acids: CASSYGPTGETDTQYF.

This chain uses TRBV5-1 with TRBJ2-5; D is unresolved. Trimming stripped 4 bases from V and 5 bases from J, with 15 bases between. CDR1 and CDR2 (germline): SGHRS, YFSETQ. CDR3 size: 14 residues. The CDR3 DNA is TGCGCCAGCAGCCCCGAGGTGGTTACTGAGACCCAGTACTTC. Translation: CASSPEVVTETQYF.

The CDR3 bases are TGTGCCAGCAGTTTGTACAGGGGGCGCGGGGATACGCAGTATTTT. Residues: CASSLYRGRGDTQYF. V and J are TRBV28 and TRBJ2-3; 9 positions match TRBD1. CDR1 MDHEN and CDR2 SYDVKM come from the germline V gene. CDR3 size: 15 residues. V trimming: 3 bases; J trimming: 6 bases; junction bases outside the gene matches: 7. Filled out from reference TRBV28 and TRBJ2-3, the complete variable domain reads DVKVTQSSRYLVKRTGEKVFLECVQDMDHENMFWYRQDPGLGLRLIYFSYDVKMKEKGDIPEGYSVSREKKERFSLILESASTNQTSMYLCASSLYRGRGDTQYFGPGTRLTVL.

V and J are TRBV27 and TRBJ2-3, with 11 nucleotides matching TRBD2. The trim removed 5 bases at V and 6 bases at J, leaving 28 bases unmatched. The CDR3 is 22 residues long. Germline CDR1 is MNHEY and CDR2 is SMNVEV (reference sequence). CDR3 residues: CASSRFSLTSGRDKEGSDTQYF. DNA for the CDR3: TGTGCCAGCAGTCGCTTTAGTCTCACTAGCGGGAGAGATAAAGAGGGGTCGGATACGCAGTATTTT.

CDR3 region: CASSHLRQGAFGSEQYF. DNA for the CDR3: TGTGCCAGCAGTCACCTCCGACAGGGGGCTTTTGGGTCCGAGCAGTACTTC. V is TRBV27 and J is TRBJ2-7, with TRBD1 identical over 10 bases. The ends lost 5 bases at V and 6 bases at J; junction bases unmatched: 16. Germline V gene lookup returns CDR1 MNHEY and CDR2 SMNVEV (reference sequence). The length of the CDR3 is 17 residues.

The chain joins TRBV5-1 to TRBJ2-2; D gene unclear. Trimming removed 4 bases from V and 7 bases from J, with 14 bases in between. The CDR3 loop spans 14 amino acids. Germline V gene lookup returns CDR1 SGHRS and CDR2 YFSETQ. The CDR3 here is CASSPVITGGELFF. The CDR3 DNA is TGCGCCAGCAGCCCAGTAATTACGGGCGGGGAGCTGTTTTTT.

To note about this clone: The same CDR3 can be traced to other DNA sequences in this sample. The chain uses TRBV6-6 and TRBJ2-7; no clear D. V was clipped by 4 bases and J by 3 bases, with 7 bases between them. This CDR3 region has 12 residues. Germline lookup yields CDR1 MNHNY and CDR2 SVGAGI (reference sequence). The CDR3 loop reads CASSSGRYEQYF. CDR3 nucleotides: TGTGCCAGCAGTTCCGGGCGCTACGAGCAGTACTTC.

This clone showed up just once. The rearrangement links TRBV9 to TRBJ2-7, with D tentatively TRBD2 (7 bases). V lost 3 bases to trimming and J lost 0 bases, with 16 bases between them. Germline V gives CDR1 SGDLS, CDR2 YYNGEE. This CDR3 has 16 residues. The DNA of the CDR3 is TGTGCCAGCAGCGCGGGGGGCGGGAGCCCCTCCTACGAGCAGTACTTC. As protein: CASSAGGGSPSYEQYF.

This sequence joins TRBV6-1 and TRBJ2-5; weak D call: TRBD1 (6 bases). Germline V gene lookup returns CDR1 MNHNS and CDR2 SASEGT. V was clipped by 0 bases and J by 5 bases, with 13 bases between them. The CDR3 runs to 15 residues. In nucleotides, the CDR3 is TGTGCCAGCAGTGAAGCGGGGGCCGGGTTGGAGACCCAGTACTTC. This sequence encodes CASSEAGAGLETQYF.

This chain joins TRBV7-9 and TRBJ2-5, with TRBD1 identical over 7 bases. V dropped 4 bases and J dropped 5; count of bases not matched to a gene: 10. Germline-derived CDR1 and CDR2 are SEHNR and FQNEAQ (reference sequence). The CDR3 is 15 residues long. Written as DNA, the CDR3 is TGTGCCAGCAGCTCGCGAGGGGGCGCGGAGGAGACCCAGTACTTC. Residues: CASSSRGGAEETQYF.

The chain is built from TRBV28 and TRBJ2-7; 10 bases match TRBD1. The CDR3 has 15 residues. The germline CDR1 and CDR2 sequences are MDHEN and SYDVKM. V trimming: 7 bases; J trimming: 7 bases; junction bases outside the gene matches: 13. Here the CDR3 reads CASKNWGQGKTEQYF. The CDR3 DNA reads TGTGCCAGCAAAAATTGGGGACAGGGGAAAACAGAGCAGTACTTC. Combining the CDR3 with reference TRBV28 and TRBJ2-7 gives the whole variable domain DVKVTQSSRYLVKRTGEKVFLECVQDMDHENMFWYRQDPGLGLRLIYFSYDVKMKEKGDIPEGYSVSREKKERFSLILESASTNQTSMYLCASKNWGQGKTEQYFGPGTRLTVT.

The chain has TRBV5-1 and TRBJ2-2; D is unclear. The CDR3 length is 15 residues. Germline assignment: CDR1 SGHRS and CDR2 YFSETQ. The V gene lost 0 bases and the J gene lost 2 bases, with 8 bases spanning the gap. The CDR3 coding sequence is TGCGCCAGCAGCTTGGCCACGAGAAACACCGGGGAGCTGTTTTTT. The encoded protein is CASSLATRNTGELFF.

The chain's CDR3 is CSVTLLGGITDTQYF. The CDR3 DNA reads TGCAGCGTGACACTTTTGGGGGGGATCACAGATACGCAGTATTTT. The chain combines TRBV29-1 with TRBJ2-3; the match to TRBD2 covers 7 bases. J gave up 2 bases and V 6 bases, and 11 bases lay outside the gene matches. The CDR3 has 15 amino acids. The germline V gene has CDR1 SQVTM and CDR2 ANQGSEA.